This is a list of T cell receptor beta chains from one sample in a study of Ad26.COV2.S vaccination and SARS-CoV-2 variants. The protocol was immunoSEQ multiplex PCR, while the TCRdb copy is restricted to in-frame clones and leaves out a portion. The sample includes about 460,000 clones, 80% to 90% seen only once; the top ten take about 1.5%. The sequencing here drew on peripheral blood, taken in a trial of Ad26.COV2.S vaccine versus placebo. All receptors derive from a person aged 18-65 years who received the Ad26.COV2.S COVID-19 vaccine or a placebo. The conserved cysteine and the conserved F or W are not part of the CDR3 here.

v_call	cdr3_length	cdr3_aa
TRBV6-5	12	ASRPTSGRSEQF
TRBV5-4	12	ASSLGGGVSGYT
TRBV9	13	ASSPSPRPDNEQF
TRBV19	13	ASRAGGGQSYEQY
TRBV2	11	ASLGRGDTEAF
TRBV28	12	ASSLTGRRTEAF
TRBV9	13	ASSVATGNYYEQY
TRBV9	12	ASSTHRGGRELF
TRBV7-9	10	ASSSLNQPQH
TRBV6-1	12	ASSSSIVGTEAF
TRBV24-1	13	ATSDAPFGADTQY
TRBV5-4	13	ASSLTGGWTDTQY
TRBV6-4	16	ASSVFLGRSSYNSPLH